These 19 T cell receptor beta chains came from one sample sequenced in a study of blood T cell repertoires in COVID-19. The protocol was immunoSEQ multiplex PCR, while the TCRdb copy is restricted to in-frame clones and leaves out a portion. The sample includes 150,000 or so clones, roughly 80% of them seen just once. The material sequenced was peripheral blood. The source of these receptors is a man aged 55 to 70 with acute or convalescent COVID-19.

Here the CDR3 DNA reads TGTGCCAGCAGCCTCCGGGACAGGGCTACCAAAAACATTCAGTACTTC. Residues: CASSLRDRATKNIQYF. The gene calls are TRBV7-8 and TRBJ2-4; TRBD1 aligns across 9 bases. The CDR3 loop spans 16 amino acids. The germline V gene has CDR1 SGHVS and CDR2 FQNEAQ. Unmatched junction bases numbered 7, after V lost 5 bases and J lost 2 bases.

The chain joins TRBV3-1 (or the pseudogene TRBV3-2) to TRBJ2-1, with a possible D match to TRBD1 (6 bases). Trimming pared 1 base from V and 9 bases from J, leaving 10 bases between. In germline, CDR1 is LGHDT, CDR2 YNNKEL (reference sequence). The CDR3 has 13 residues. CDR3 nucleotides: TGTGCCAGCAGCCAAGTTAGGGGGACTGAGCAGTTCTTC. Its translation is CASSQVRGTEQFF.

For the CDR3, the DNA is TGTGCCAGCAGCCAAGATGCGGGAGAAGAGACCCAGTACTTC. This sequence encodes CASSQDAGEETQYF. V gene TRBV4-2 combines with J gene TRBJ2-5; 7 bases agree with TRBD2. The CDR3 sequence is 14 residues long. Germline CDR1 and CDR2: LGHNA and YNFKEQ. Germline trimming cut 0 bases from V and 3 bases from J; bases unmatched to any gene: 1.

The chain combines TRBV6-2 or TRBV6-3 with TRBJ1-2; 7 positions match TRBD1. V was pared by 10 bases and J by 6 bases, with 11 bases of the junction left unmatched. The CDR3 extends over 13 amino acids. CDR1 is MNHEY and CDR2 is SVGEGT in the germline V gene. CDR3 nucleotide sequence: TGTGCCACCAGCCGGGACAGCCGAGATGGCTACACCTTC. Encoded protein: CATSRDSRDGYTF.

The rearrangement joins TRBV5-4 to TRBJ1-4; 7 nucleotides align to TRBD1. The CDR3 extends over 15 amino acids. CDR1 and CDR2 from the germline V gene are SGHNT and YYREEE (reference sequence). Trimming cost V 4 bases and J 0 bases; bases outside gene matches: 3. CDR3 in DNA: TGTGCCAGCAGCACCCAGGGGGCAACTAATGAAAAACTGTTTTTT. It codes for CASSTQGATNEKLFF.

The chain couples TRBV3-1 (or the pseudogene TRBV3-2) to TRBJ2-2; possible D gene TRBD2, 7 bases. CDR1 is LGHDT, CDR2 YNNKEL, per germline (reference sequence). With 5 bases removed from V and 3 bases from J, the gap between germline ends came to 16 bases. The CDR3 consists of 16 residues. CDR3 in amino acids: CASSKNRGADTGELFF. DNA of the CDR3: TGTGCCAGCAGCAAGAATCGGGGGGCCGACACCGGGGAGCTGTTTTTT.

DNA of the CDR3: TGTGCCAGCAGGGAAACACAGGGGGTTCCTGAAGCTTTCTTT. Protein sequence: CASRETQGVPEAFF. The V gene is TRBV2, the J gene TRBJ1-1, with 8 bases aligning to TRBD1. Germline values: CDR1 SNHLY, CDR2 FYNNEI. V lost 6 bases, J lost 6 bases, and 9 bases stayed unmatched. The CDR3 sequence is 14 residues long.

The chain is built from TRBV7-8 and TRBJ2-2; 12 nucleotides line up with TRBD2. Per the germline V gene, CDR1 is SGHVS and CDR2 is FQNEAQ. V trimming: 3 bases; J trimming: 5 bases; junction bases outside the gene matches: 4. This CDR3 has 16 residues. The CDR3 loop is CASSFRTSGATGELFF. The CDR3 DNA reads TGTGCCAGCAGCTTCAGGACTAGCGGGGCGACCGGGGAGCTGTTTTTT.

The genes are TRBV4-2 and TRBJ2-7; 9 nucleotides align to TRBD1. This CDR3 region has 17 residues. Trimming took 0 bases from V and 3 from J; bases not matched to a gene: 9. Looked up from germline, CDR1 is LGHNA and CDR2 is YNFKEQ. Here the CDR3 reads CASSQEPPDRGYYEQYF. In DNA form, the CDR3 reads TGTGCCAGCAGCCAAGAGCCCCCCGACAGGGGGTACTACGAGCAGTACTTC.

The V call is TRBV6-5, the J call TRBJ1-5; TRBD1 is a possible D gene (6 bases). This CDR3 region has 15 residues. The V end lost 2 bases, the J end lost 4 bases, and 12 bases lay between the germline ends. Germline CDR1 and CDR2: MNHEY and SVGAGI. CDR3 DNA: TGTGCCAGCAGTTACCCAGCAGGGGAAAATCAGCCCCAGCATTTT. It is translated as CASSYPAGENQPQHF.

This chain joins TRBV19 and TRBJ2-1; 12 bases align to TRBD2. Germline trimming cut 8 bases from V and 5 bases from J; bases unmatched to any gene: 13. Looked up from germline, CDR1 is LNHDA and CDR2 is SQIVND (reference sequence). This CDR3 has 17 amino acids. DNA for the CDR3: TGTGCCAGTGCCCCCGAACTAGCGGGAGGACAAGACAATGAGCAGTTCTTC. Its protein is CASAPELAGGQDNEQFF. Filled out from reference TRBV19 and TRBJ2-1, the complete variable domain reads DGGITQSPKYLFRKEGQNVTLSCEQNLNHDAMYWYRQDPGQGLRLIYYSQIVNDFQKGDIAEGYSVSREKKESFPLTVTSAQKNPTAFYLCASAPELAGGQDNEQFFGPGTRLTVL.

The chain carries TRBV19 and TRBJ1-1; TRBD1 aligns across 11 bases. This CDR3 region has 14 residues. Germline loops: CDR1 LNHDA, CDR2 SQIVND (reference sequence). The trim removed 5 bases at V and 6 bases at J, leaving 5 bases unmatched. CDR3: CASSVRDRGSEAFF. For the CDR3, the DNA is TGTGCCAGTAGTGTCCGGGACAGGGGGTCTGAAGCTTTCTTT.

The chain carries TRBV19 and TRBJ2-2; the match to TRBD1 covers 8 bases. Germline lookup yields CDR1 LNHDA and CDR2 SQIVND (reference sequence). The CDR3 consists of 14 residues. The junction had 2 bases not matched to a gene; V was cut back by 4 bases and J by 4 bases. The CDR3, as DNA: TGTGCCAGTAGTACGGACAGGGTCACCGGGGAGCTGTTTTTT. This sequence encodes CASSTDRVTGELFF. Variable domain in full (rest from reference TRBV19 and TRBJ2-2): DGGITQSPKYLFRKEGQNVTLSCEQNLNHDAMYWYRQDPGQGLRLIYYSQIVNDFQKGDIAEGYSVSREKKESFPLTVTSAQKNPTAFYLCASSTDRVTGELFFGEGSRLTVL.

This clone has only a few counts. The rearrangement links TRBV18 to TRBJ2-1; 11 positions agree with TRBD1. The germline V gene has CDR1 KGHSH and CDR2 LQKENI. The CDR3 covers 15 residues. The trim removed 5 bases at V and 9 bases at J, leaving 9 bases unmatched. CDR3 DNA: TGTGCCAGCTCAGGACAGGGGGCTAAATGGGGTGAGCAGTTCTTC. The encoded protein is CASSGQGAKWGEQFF. Supplemented by reference TRBV18 and TRBJ2-1, the full variable domain reads NAGVMQNPRHLVRRRGQEARLRCSPMKGHSHVYWYRQLPEEGLKFMVYLQKENIIDESGMPKERFSAEFPKEGPSILRIQQVVRGDSAAYFCASSGQGAKWGEQFFGPGTRLTVL.

V and J are TRBV24-1 and TRBJ1-3; D is undetermined. With 2 bases removed from V and 0 bases from J, the gap between germline ends came to 7 bases. This CDR3 contains 15 residues. Germline values: CDR1 KGHDR, CDR2 SFDVKD. The CDR3 sequence is CATSDSGLSGNTIYF. As DNA, the CDR3 is TGTGCCACCAGTGATTCTGGGCTCTCTGGAAACACCATATATTTT.

The chain is built from TRBV2 and TRBJ1-1; 7 nucleotides agree with TRBD1. CDR1 is SNHLY and CDR2 is FYNNEI in the germline V gene. V was clipped by 5 bases and J by 5 bases; unmatched bases: 5. This CDR3 region has 13 residues. DNA for the CDR3: TGTGCCAGCAGTCCAGGGGGTTTTACTGAAGCTTTCTTT. The encoded protein is CASSPGGFTEAFF.

The chain has TRBV19 and TRBJ2-7, with D hard to call. Germline V lookup: CDR1 LNHDA, CDR2 SQIVND (reference sequence). Trimming took off 3 bases at V and 5 bases at J, with 8 bases between the two ends. The CDR3 loop spans 12 amino acids. CDR3 DNA sequence: TGTGCCAGTAGTATGTTCCAGGACGAGCAGTACTTC. This encodes CASSMFQDEQYF. Using reference TRBV19 and TRBJ2-7 for the parts outside the CDR3, the full variable domain is DGGITQSPKYLFRKEGQNVTLSCEQNLNHDAMYWYRQDPGQGLRLIYYSQIVNDFQKGDIAEGYSVSREKKESFPLTVTSAQKNPTAFYLCASSMFQDEQYFGPGTRLTVT.

The V call is TRBV6-1, the J call TRBJ2-7, with a tentative D call TRBD1 (5 bases). Trimming shortened V by 2 bases and J by 4 bases, and 6 bases separated the two germline ends. This CDR3 spans 12 amino acids. CDR1 and CDR2 from the germline V gene are MNHNS and SASEGT. CDR3 amino acids: CASSEKGYEQYF. CDR3 in DNA: TGTGCCAGCAGTGAAAAGGGGTACGAGCAGTACTTC.

The V call is TRBV28, the J call TRBJ1-2; possibly TRBD1 for D (6 bases). V was clipped by 6 bases and J by 7 bases, with 21 bases between them. CDR1 is MDHEN and CDR2 is SYDVKM in the germline V gene. CDR3 length equals 15 residues. CDR3 protein: CASSLPHTGFGGYTF. As DNA, the CDR3 is TGTGCCAGCAGCCTTCCCCATACAGGGTTCGGTGGCTACACCTTC.